This paragraph reports one TCR beta chain. The antigen is not known. This entry is derived from a study of T cell repertoires in cytomegalovirus infection. Study-wide results and caveats: Carriage of CMV together with the relevant HLA was identifiable through cumulative public TCR beta family frequency.

J was trimmed by 7 bases and V by 6 bases; bases with no gene match: 14. The CDR3 loop spans 16 amino acids. Germline V gives CDR1 SGHKS, CDR2 YYEKEE (reference sequence). TCRdb processed the reads anew with MiXCR; each CDR3 protein has one entry. The data show some 940,000 distinct CDR3 sequences, less than 35% seen once. The chain uses TRBV5-5 and TRBJ2-1, with 9 nucleotides matching TRBD1. The TCR originated in a human donor in good health (CMV status not recorded). Some clones in this sample may be carry-over from other donors' samples. This material consisted of cultured CD8+ T cells from PBMCs, taken from culture after CMV antigen stimulation. CDR3: CASNEATGTGWNEQFF. The CDR3 DNA reads TGTGCCAGCAATGAGGCGACCGGGACAGGGTGGAATGAGCAGTTCTTC.